What follows are 17 T cell receptor beta chains derived from one specimen sequenced in a study of shared clonotypes between healthy human individuals. Data came from immunoSEQ multiplex PCR; TCRdb stores just in-frame clones and leaves some out. The table has 550,000 to 850,000 clones, under 80% seen once. The sequenced sample consisted of memory CD4+ T cells sorted from blood. Subset denoted: CD45RA-negative fraction. Every receptor here comes from a woman in her 30s in good health.

The V gene is TRBV11-2, the J gene TRBJ2-1; D perhaps matches TRBD2 (5 bases). The germline gives CDR1 SGHAT, CDR2 FQNNGV. V was pared by 10 bases and J by 4 bases, with 20 bases between. The CDR3 length is 15 residues. CDR3: CAIRRVPSRYNEQFF. As DNA, the CDR3 is TGTGCCATCAGACGCGTACCTAGCCGTTACAATGAGCAGTTCTTC.

The sample holds many counts of this clone. The J gene is TRBJ2-7, the V gene TRBV29-1; D may match TRBD1 or TRBD2 (5 bases each). Germline V lookup: CDR1 SQVTM, CDR2 ANQGSEA. V lost 3 bases to trimming and J lost 0 bases, with 9 bases between them. This CDR3 is built from 13 residues. As DNA, the CDR3 is TGCAGCGTTGAGTGGGGGACCTCCTACGAGCAGTACTTC. Protein product: CSVEWGTSYEQYF.

CDR3 amino acids: CASIEAGGFRETQYF. CDR3 bases: TGTGCCAGCATCGAGGCAGGGGGCTTCCGTGAGACCCAGTACTTC. The V and J genes are TRBV28 and TRBJ2-5; 8 bases are shared with TRBD1. Trimming at V came to 7 bases and at J to 5 bases, leaving 12 bases not matched to a gene. Germline V gene data show CDR1 as MDHEN and CDR2 as SYDVKM. The CDR3 contains 15 residues. The variable domain in full, completed from reference TRBV28 and TRBJ2-5, reads DVKVTQSSRYLVKRTGEKVFLECVQDMDHENMFWYRQDPGLGLRLIYFSYDVKMKEKGDIPEGYSVSREKKERFSLILESASTNQTSMYLCASIEAGGFRETQYFGPGTRLLVL.

The V gene is TRBV15, the J gene TRBJ2-1, with D possibly being TRBD2 (5 bases). V was cut by 2 bases and J by 2 bases, with 7 bases left in between. The germline V gene has CDR1 LNHNV and CDR2 YYDKDF (reference sequence). This CDR3 has 14 amino acids. The CDR3 reads CATSRPLAYNEQFF. The DNA of the CDR3 is TGTGCCACCAGCAGACCACTAGCCTACAATGAGCAGTTCTTC.

CDR3 bases: TGTGCCAGCAGTCAGACAGGGGGGGGCCCCGGGGAGCTGTTTTTT. Protein: CASSQTGGGPGELFF. V and J are TRBV25-1 and TRBJ2-2; 9 bases are shared with TRBD1. Germline CDR1 and CDR2: MGHDK and SYGVNS. The CDR3 contains 15 residues. The junction had 7 bases not matched to a gene; V was cut back by 5 bases and J by 6 bases.

Here the CDR3 DNA reads TGTGCCAGCAGCCGGCAAAGGGGGACTGAAGCTTTCTTT. Translated: CASSRQRGTEAFF. The chain couples TRBV4-2 to TRBJ1-1, with D maybe TRBD1 (6 bases). CDR1 is LGHNA and CDR2 is YNFKEQ in the germline V gene. The CDR3 runs to 13 residues. V lost 4 bases to trimming and J lost 5 bases, with 11 bases between them.

The chain combines TRBV4-1 with TRBJ1-1; TRBD1 is a possible D gene (5 bases). Germline V gene sequence: CDR1 MGHRA, CDR2 YSYEKL. The ends were cut back, 5 bases at V and 1 base at J, with 8 bases in the middle. The CDR3 covers 13 residues. Here the CDR3 reads CASSDSQNTEAFF. CDR3 DNA sequence: TGCGCCAGCAGCGACAGCCAGAACACTGAAGCTTTCTTT.

The J gene is TRBJ2-7, the V gene TRBV19; the D call may be TRBD1 or TRBD2 (5 bases each). The CDR3 length is 16 residues. The ends were cut back, 2 bases at V and 0 bases at J, with 14 bases in the middle. Germline values: CDR1 LNHDA, CDR2 SQIVND (reference sequence). In DNA form, the CDR3 reads TGTGCCAGTAGTATACCGGGACGGGGTAGCTCCTACGAGCAGTACTTC. It is translated as CASSIPGRGSSYEQYF.

The V call is TRBV19, the J call TRBJ2-1, with D hard to call. Trimming removed 6 bases at V and 2 bases at J, with 5 bases between. The V gene's germline CDR1 is LNHDA and CDR2 SQIVND (reference sequence). The CDR3 has 12 amino acids. The CDR3 protein is CASSGPYNEQFF. CDR3 DNA sequence: TGTGCCAGTAGCGGACCCTACAATGAGCAGTTCTTC. The full variable domain, in which reference TRBV19 and TRBJ2-1 provide the parts outside the CDR3, is DGGITQSPKYLFRKEGQNVTLSCEQNLNHDAMYWYRQDPGQGLRLIYYSQIVNDFQKGDIAEGYSVSREKKESFPLTVTSAQKNPTAFYLCASSGPYNEQFFGPGTRLTVL.

The chain carries TRBV4-1 and TRBJ1-4, with D possibly matching TRBD1 (5 bases). With 2 bases removed from V and 2 bases from J, the gap between germline ends came to 15 bases. The germline CDR1 and CDR2 sequences are MGHRA and YSYEKL. This CDR3 region has 17 residues. CDR3 amino acids: CASSQMEQGSTNEKLFF. The DNA of the CDR3 is TGCGCCAGCAGCCAAATGGAGCAGGGTTCGACTAATGAAAAACTGTTTTTT.

The chain joins TRBV19 to TRBJ1-5; perhaps TRBD1 as D (5 bases). V shed 4 bases and J shed 1 base, with 14 bases lying between them. The length of the CDR3 is 16 residues. CDR1 is LNHDA, CDR2 SQIVND, per germline (reference sequence). The CDR3 nucleotides are TGTGCCAGTAGTAAGGGGCACAGCTTGAGCAATCAGCCCCAGCATTTT. It is translated as CASSKGHSLSNQPQHF.

This rearrangement joins TRBV15 to TRBJ1-1; the D gene is possibly TRBD1 (6 bases). Trimming shortened V by 4 bases and J by 2 bases, and 14 bases separated the two germline ends. Germline V CDR1 and CDR2: LNHNV, YYDKDF (reference sequence). The CDR3 runs 15 residues. This CDR3 reads CATSTDRLRNTEAFF. For the CDR3, the DNA is TGTGCCACCAGCACCGACAGGCTGAGAAACACTGAAGCTTTCTTT.

The rearrangement uses TRBV6-6 and TRBJ2-3, with 7 bases aligning to TRBD2. This CDR3 is 15 amino acids long. CDR1 MNHNY and CDR2 SVGAGI come from the germline V gene (reference sequence). V gave up 7 bases and J gave up 1 base; unmatched junction bases: 8. This CDR3 reads CASNSAGERTDTQYF. The DNA of the CDR3 is TGTGCCAGCAATTCGGCGGGAGAGCGCACAGATACGCAGTATTTT.

J is TRBJ2-5 and V is TRBV18; D gene uncertain. The CDR3 spans 13 residues. In germline, CDR1 is KGHSH, CDR2 LQKENI. Trimming took 4 bases from V and 5 from J, leaving 11 bases between them. In DNA form, the CDR3 reads TGTGCCAGCTCACTTAGCCTGTCCGAGACCCAGTACTTC. Its protein is CASSLSLSETQYF.

This chain connects TRBV18 to TRBJ1-1; 7 bases map to TRBD1. Trimming at V came to 5 bases and at J to 2 bases, leaving 8 bases not matched to a gene. There are 15 residues in the CDR3. Germline V CDR1 and CDR2: KGHSH, LQKENI. CDR3 nucleotides: TGTGCCAGCTCATCAGGGGGGAATATTAACACTGAAGCTTTCTTT. Its translation: CASSSGGNINTEAFF. The whole variable domain, filled in from reference TRBV18 and TRBJ1-1, reads NAGVMQNPRHLVRRRGQEARLRCSPMKGHSHVYWYRQLPEEGLKFMVYLQKENIIDESGMPKERFSAEFPKEGPSILRIQQVVRGDSAAYFCASSSGGNINTEAFFGQGTRLTVV.

The chain carries TRBV19 and TRBJ1-5, with 11 bases lining up with TRBD1. CDR1 and CDR2 (germline): LNHDA, SQIVND (reference sequence). The CDR3 totals 17 residues. V was clipped by 2 bases and J by 1 base; unmatched bases: 4. The CDR3 DNA reads TGTGCCAGTAGTATAAGGACAGGGGGCGGAAGCAATCAGCCCCAGCATTTT. The encoded protein is CASSIRTGGGSNQPQHF.

The gene calls are TRBV28 and TRBJ2-7; 12 bases fit TRBD1. J was trimmed by 9 bases and V by 5 bases; bases with no gene match: 8. The germline V gene encodes CDR1 MDHEN and CDR2 SYDVKM. This CDR3 spans 14 amino acids. The CDR3 DNA reads TGTGCCAGCAGTGGCGGGACAGGGGGCGCCGGGCAGTACTTC. Translating it yields CASSGGTGGAGQYF.